The 2 T cell receptor beta chains presented below share a single source sample, sequenced in a study of cytomegalovirus exposure and HLA in healthy donors. Primers for the PCR totalled 60 Vbeta and 13 Jbeta. Sequenced by immunoSEQ multiplex PCR; TCRdb stores in-frame clones only, minus some. The sample includes 150,000 to 200,000 clones, about 82% of them seen just once. Input material: PBMCs. The receptors were gathered from a woman in her 30s in good health and CMV-seronegative.

The chain carries TRBV19 and TRBJ1-2, with unresolved D. Per the germline V gene, CDR1 is LNHDA and CDR2 is SQIVND (reference sequence). This CDR3 contains 13 residues. Between the trimmed V and J ends, which lost 3 bases and 5 bases, there was a span of 10 bases. The CDR3 sequence is CASSIRGLYGYTF. The CDR3 nucleotides are TGTGCCAGTAGTATCCGCGGTCTTTATGGCTACACCTTC.

This chain links TRBV6-1 with TRBJ2-5; TRBD2 agrees at 12 bases. V was clipped by 7 bases and J by 5 bases; unmatched bases: 8. Germline V lookup: CDR1 MNHNS, CDR2 SASEGT. This CDR3 contains 15 residues. CDR3 nucleotides: TGTGCCAGCACTGCTGGACTAGCGGGGAGGGAGACCCAGTACTTC. Protein sequence: CASTAGLAGRETQYF.